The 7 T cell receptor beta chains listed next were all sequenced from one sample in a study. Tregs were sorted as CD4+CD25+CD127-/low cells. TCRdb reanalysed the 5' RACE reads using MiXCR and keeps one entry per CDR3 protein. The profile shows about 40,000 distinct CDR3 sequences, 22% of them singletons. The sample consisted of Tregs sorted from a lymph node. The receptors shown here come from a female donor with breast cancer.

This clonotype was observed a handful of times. Written as DNA, the CDR3 is TGTGCCAGCAGTCAACCGGGACAGGGGATCTATGGCTACACCTTC. Translated: CASSQPGQGIYGYTF. The rearrangement uses TRBV2 and TRBJ1-2; TRBD1 matches 10 bases. From germline, CDR1 is SNHLY and CDR2 FYNNEI. V shed 5 bases and J 4 bases; nucleotides not matched to a gene: 7. The CDR3 consists of 15 residues.

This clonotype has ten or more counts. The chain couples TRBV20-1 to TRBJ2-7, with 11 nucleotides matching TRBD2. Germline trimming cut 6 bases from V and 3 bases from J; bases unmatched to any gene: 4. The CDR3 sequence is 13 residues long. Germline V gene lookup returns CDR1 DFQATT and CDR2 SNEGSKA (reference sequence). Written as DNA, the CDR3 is TGCAGTGCCCGACTAGCGGGATACTACGAGCAGTACTTC. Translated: CSARLAGYYEQYF.

CDR3 loop: CAITDTGGANEKLFF. The CDR3, as DNA: TGTGCCATCACCGACACAGGGGGGGCTAATGAAAAACTGTTTTTT. V gene TRBV10-3 combines with J gene TRBJ1-4; 8 nucleotides align to TRBD1. Germline V gene data show CDR1 as ENHRY and CDR2 as SYGVKD. With 7 bases clipped from V and 3 bases from J, the junction kept 7 bases outside the gene matches. This CDR3 is built from 15 residues.

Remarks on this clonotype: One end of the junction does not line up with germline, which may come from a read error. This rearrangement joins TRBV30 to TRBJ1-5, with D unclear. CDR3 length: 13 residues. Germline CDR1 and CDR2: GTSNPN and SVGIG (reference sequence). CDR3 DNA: TGTGCCTGGAGTCCCCGACACTCACAGCCCCGGCATTTT. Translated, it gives CAWSPRHSQPRHF.

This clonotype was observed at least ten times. CDR3 residues: CASSPQRGNGSYEQYF. CDR3 DNA: TGTGCCAGCAGCCCACAGCGGGGAAACGGGTCCTACGAGCAGTACTTC. This chain joins TRBV11-3 and TRBJ2-7, with 7 bases identical to TRBD2. Germline loops: CDR1 SGHNT, CDR2 YENEEA. With V trimmed by 5 bases and J by 1 base, 11 bases remained unmatched. The length of the CDR3 is 16 residues.

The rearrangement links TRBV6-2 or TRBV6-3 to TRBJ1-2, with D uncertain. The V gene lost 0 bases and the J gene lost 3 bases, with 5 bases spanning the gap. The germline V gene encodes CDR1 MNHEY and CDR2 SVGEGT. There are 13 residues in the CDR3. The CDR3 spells CASSYSKDYGYTF. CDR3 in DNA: TGTGCCAGCAGTTACTCCAAGGACTATGGCTACACCTTC.

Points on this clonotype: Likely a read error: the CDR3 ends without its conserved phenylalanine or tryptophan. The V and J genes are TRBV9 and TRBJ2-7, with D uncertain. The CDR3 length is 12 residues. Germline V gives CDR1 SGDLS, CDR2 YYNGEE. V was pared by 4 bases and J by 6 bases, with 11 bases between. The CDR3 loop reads CASSPGPGEQYL. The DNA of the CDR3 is TGTGCCAGCAGCCCAGGACCAGGCGAGCAGTACCTC.